This T cell receptor beta chain was recovered during a study of T-cell reconstitution after alpha-beta-depleted transplantation in children. Trimming removed 6 bases from V and 7 bases from J; junction bases left unmatched: 8. This CDR3 comprises 15 residues. Unique molecular identifiers were incorporated into the prepared TCRbeta library. TCRdb itself ran the PCR reads through MiXCR, one entry per CDR3 protein. The sample shows about 360,000 distinct CDR3 sequences, 10% to 15% of them seen only once. This clonotype has just a few counts. The receptor was derived from a human donor who donated a stem cell graft to a child with Fanconi anemia. The material was PBMCs, obtained from the stem cell graft. V gene TRBV12-3 or TRBV12-4 combines with J gene TRBJ1-5, with 11 bases lining up with TRBD1. The CDR3 loop reads CASSPGQGEHQPQHF. The CDR3 DNA reads as TGTGCCAGCAGCCCGGGACAGGGGGAGCACCAGCCCCAGCATTTT.